A single sample is the source of the 8 T cell receptor beta chains below, sequenced in a study of T cell repertoires in aging, cancer and after chemotherapy. Rearranged V-D-J TRB sequences were amplified with a mixed TRB-A/B primer pool. Each CDR3 protein is one row after TCRdb ran MiXCR on the multiplex PCR reads. The data hold under 2,500 distinct CDR3 sequences, with about half observed a single time. Peripheral blood genomic DNA, not sorted cells or RNA, was the template. The sequencing sample was made of blood. These TCRs come from a human donor with a blood cancer.

This chain uses TRBV12-3 or TRBV12-4 with TRBJ2-7; D gene ambiguous. This CDR3 contains 16 residues. Between the trimmed V and J ends, which lost 4 bases and 0 bases, there was a span of 16 bases. The CDR3 protein is CASSSSRRVSSYEQYF. Written as DNA, the CDR3 is TGTGCCAGCAGTTCCAGCCGACGCGTGAGCTCCTACGAGCAGTACTTC.

A few counts support this clonotype. The chain has TRBV7-2 and TRBJ2-2, with 7 bases aligning to TRBD1. V gave up 6 bases and J gave up 3 bases; unmatched junction bases: 1. In germline, CDR1 is SGHTA, CDR2 FQGNSA. The CDR3 length is 13 residues. CDR3 nucleotide sequence: TGTGCCAGCAGGACAGGGTACACCGGGGAGCTGTTTTTT. This sequence encodes CASRTGYTGELFF.

Only a few counts were recorded for this clonotype. The chain recombines TRBV7-9 with TRBJ2-3, with D possibly matching TRBD1 (6 bases). In germline, CDR1 is SEHNR, CDR2 FQNEAQ (reference sequence). The CDR3 loop spans 15 amino acids. V shed 4 bases and J shed 0 bases, with 11 bases lying between them. The chain's CDR3 is CASSSLGTSTDTQYF. The CDR3 DNA reads TGTGCCAGCAGCTCCTTGGGGACAAGCACAGATACGCAGTATTTT.

The V call is TRBV19, the J call TRBJ1-6, with D perhaps TRBD1 (5 bases). The V and J ends lost 9 bases and 9 bases respectively, with 21 bases between them. CDR1 and CDR2 from the germline V gene are LNHDA and SQIVND (reference sequence). The CDR3 is 15 residues long. CDR3 DNA: TGTGCCAGCGGTGAAGCTCGGGGCAGATCTTCACCCCTCCACTTT. It codes for CASGEARGRSSPLHF.

V gene TRBV20-1 combines with J gene TRBJ2-2; 7 positions agree with TRBD2. The V gene end was trimmed by 6 bases and the J gene end by 6 bases; junction bases not matched to a gene: 10. Germline V gene sequence: CDR1 DFQATT, CDR2 SNEGSKA (reference sequence). The CDR3 runs 14 residues. The CDR3 nucleotides are TGCAGTGCAGGCCGGCGCGGGGGTCCCGGGGAGCTGTTTTTT. This translates into CSAGRRGGPGELFF.

V usage is TRBV11-2 and J usage is TRBJ2-1; D tentatively reads TRBD1 or TRBD2 (5 bases each). V lost 5 bases to trimming and J lost 8 bases, with 13 bases between them. The CDR3 sequence is 13 residues long. CDR1 SGHAT and CDR2 FQNNGV come from the germline V gene. This CDR3 is CASSTRGTDEQFF. CDR3 bases: TGTGCCAGCAGCACCCGGGGCACGGATGAGCAGTTCTTC.

Sample share makes this clonotype large (0.1 to 1%). The chain uses TRBV30 and TRBJ2-6, with 8 bases lining up with TRBD1. After removal of 3 bases from V and 0 bases from J, the junction contained 7 bases not matched to a gene. This CDR3 contains 17 residues. The germline gives CDR1 GTSNPN, CDR2 SVGIG (reference sequence). CDR3 bases: TGTGCCTGGAGCCGGGACAGGCCCGCCTCTGGGGCCAACGTCCTGACTTTC. Its translation: CAWSRDRPASGANVLTF. The full variable domain, rest sourced from reference TRBV30 and TRBJ2-6, is SQTIHQWPATLVQPVGSPLSLECTVEGTSNPNLYWYRQAAGRGLQLLFYSVGIGQISSEVPQNLSASRPQDRQFILSSKKLLLSDSGFYLCAWSRDRPASGANVLTFGAGSRLTVL.

This clonotype came up a few times. The chain combines TRBV7-6 with TRBJ2-1; D tentatively reads TRBD1 or TRBD2 (5 bases each). This CDR3 is 15 amino acids long. The germline gives CDR1 SGHVS, CDR2 FNYEAQ. Trimming shortened V by 1 base and J by 6 bases, and 13 bases separated the two germline ends. CDR3 nucleotides: TGTGCCAGCAGCTTAGGGTCCGGGGCCGGCAATGAGCAGTTCTTC. Translation: CASSLGSGAGNEQFF.